This T cell receptor beta chain was recorded in a study of blood T cell repertoires in COVID-19. About the study: T cells, B-cell-depleted T cells, or PBMCs provided the cDNA or gDNA that served as material.

The CDR3 length is 18 residues. Losses at the gene ends were 2 bases for V and 0 bases for J; bases not matched to a gene: 5. Germline-derived CDR1 and CDR2 are KGHSH and LQKENI. This clone appeared once. The recovered donors of Cohort 3 showed two negative PCRs, clearance, or symptom resolution. In the source study's methods: Amplified reference gene primers provided the basis for estimating nucleated cell counts. Measured with immunoSEQ multiplex PCR; TCRdb has only the in-frame clones, and not every one. The DNA gave D and trimming, while V, J and clone size come from that table. The sample contains 300,000 to 350,000 clones, roughly 87% of which appear only once.

The chain couples TRBV18 to TRBJ2-6; TRBD2 aligns across 9 bases. This clonotype originated in a woman aged 25 to 45 who had recovered from COVID-19. Sequenced sample: PBMCs or T cells enriched from blood (not recorded which). CDR3 coding DNA: TGTGCCAGCTCACCATTAGCGGGGGCTTCCTCTGGGGCCAACGTCCTGACTTTC. Protein product: CASSPLAGASSGANVLTF.